One sample yielded the 10 T cell receptor beta chains listed below, sequenced in a study of Ad26.COV2.S vaccination and SARS-CoV-2 variants. Regarding treatment: 19 received Ad26.COV2.S at low or high dose, single or two shots; several received placebo; per-sample allocation not given. Sample collection was performed on day 63 after the first vaccine or placebo injection. Data came from immunoSEQ multiplex PCR; TCRdb stores just in-frame clones and leaves some out. The table shows a few hundred thousand clones, with roughly 90% occurring only once. The sample consisted of peripheral blood, taken in a trial of Ad26.COV2.S vaccine versus placebo. The receptors derive from a person between 18 and 59 years old who received the Ad26.COV2.S COVID-19 vaccine or a placebo.

This clone came up once. The chain combines TRBV5-5 with TRBJ2-1, with D hard to call. Trimming took 5 bases from V and 4 from J, leaving 13 bases between them. The CDR3 has 14 residues. Germline values: CDR1 SGHKS, CDR2 YYEKEE (reference sequence). CDR3 sequence reads: CASRIHNLYNEQFF. In nucleotides, the CDR3 is TGTGCCAGCAGAATCCATAACCTTTACAATGAGCAGTTCTTC.

The chain links TRBV20-1 to TRBJ2-1; possibly TRBD2 for D (5 bases). The CDR3 has 14 amino acids. V was cut by 3 bases and J by 9 bases, with 18 bases left in between. Germline CDR1 is DFQATT and CDR2 is SNEGSKA (reference sequence). CDR3 nucleotides: TGCAGTGCTAGTACTAGTCAAGAGCTCGGTGAGCAGTTCTTC. Translating it yields CSASTSQELGEQFF.

The J gene is TRBJ2-7, the V gene TRBV3-1 (or the pseudogene TRBV3-2), with D hard to call. The germline V gene encodes CDR1 LGHDT and CDR2 YNNKEL (reference sequence). The CDR3 spans 12 residues. V lost 2 bases, J lost 3 bases, and 5 bases lay in between. CDR3: CASSQISYEQYF. For the CDR3, the DNA is TGTGCCAGCAGCCAAATCAGCTACGAGCAGTACTTC.

The chain links TRBV11-2 to TRBJ2-7, with D perhaps TRBD2 (6 bases). This CDR3 is 17 amino acids long. Germline V gene lookup returns CDR1 SGHAT and CDR2 FQNNGV. Trimming shortened V by 3 bases and J by 0 bases, and 18 bases separated the two germline ends. The DNA of the CDR3 is TGTGCCAGCAGCTTTTTTGCCGGCTTGGGACTCTCCTACGAGCAGTACTTC. Translated, it gives CASSFFAGLGLSYEQYF.

The J gene is TRBJ2-4, the V gene TRBV7-9; D tentatively fits TRBD1 or TRBD2 (7 bases each). Trimming removed 1 base at V and 5 bases at J, with 18 bases between. Germline lookup yields CDR1 SEHNR and CDR2 FQNEAQ (reference sequence). This CDR3 contains 17 residues. The CDR3 bases are TGTGCCAGCAGCTTAGGTGGTGGCAGGGGGGGACAAAACATTCAGTACTTC. It specifies CASSLGGGRGGQNIQYF.

The V and J genes are TRBV28 and TRBJ1-6; unclear D gene. The germline V and J ends were trimmed by 7 bases and 0 bases, with 4 bases remaining between them. The CDR3 covers 13 residues. The V gene's germline CDR1 is MDHEN and CDR2 SYDVKM. In DNA, the CDR3 is TGTGCCAGCATGAGCTCCTATAATTCACCCCTCCACTTT. Its protein product is CASMSSYNSPLHF.

The chain carries TRBV5-4 and TRBJ2-1; perhaps TRBD2 as D (6 bases). CDR1 is SGHNT, CDR2 YYREEE, per germline (reference sequence). V lost 0 bases to trimming and J lost 6 bases, with 10 bases between them. CDR3 length: 14 residues. The CDR3 here is CASSLDASANEQFF. Here the CDR3 DNA reads TGTGCCAGCAGCTTGGACGCTAGCGCCAATGAGCAGTTCTTC.

This sequence joins TRBV14 and TRBJ2-3; no reliable D call. V was cut by 3 bases and J by 6 bases, with 13 bases left in between. The germline V gene has CDR1 SGHDN and CDR2 FVKESK. This CDR3 comprises 14 residues. CDR3 sequence (DNA): TGTGCCAGCAGCCAGGATGGGGTGGTGGATACGCAGTATTTT. The encoded protein is CASSQDGVVDTQYF.

The chain is built from TRBV10-3 and TRBJ2-5; unclear D gene. Germline CDR1 ENHRY, CDR2 SYGVKD. The CDR3 has 13 residues. Trimming took 3 bases from V and 3 from J, leaving 8 bases between them. CDR3 coding DNA: TGTGCCATCAGTGATGTTAGGGAAGAGACCCAGTACTTC. Its translation: CAISDVREETQYF.

This sequence joins TRBV7-9 and TRBJ2-7, with unresolved D. The CDR3 length is 13 residues. Germline V CDR1 and CDR2: SEHNR, FQNEAQ (reference sequence). V lost 4 bases and J lost 1, with 8 bases in between. CDR3 sequence (DNA): TGTGCCAGCAGCTCGGTAGTTTCCTACGAGCAGTACTTC. Its protein product is CASSSVVSYEQYF.